The 27 T cell receptor beta chains reported below all come from one sample, sequenced in a study of beta chain features in type 1 diabetes. Reverse transcription of all isolated RNA meant that expressed TCRB transcripts were sequenced. Here immunoSEQ multiplex PCR was the method, and the copy in TCRdb shows in-frame clones only, minus some. Here the sample spans hundreds of thousands of clones, 9.6% being singletons. Material for sequencing was naive CD4+ T cells from blood. The receptors shown here come from a woman younger than 35 in good health.

This chain links TRBV5-1 with TRBJ2-7; 10 nucleotides agree with TRBD1. V shed 1 base and J 2 bases; nucleotides not matched to a gene: 9. This CDR3 is 17 amino acids long. Germline V gives CDR1 SGHRS, CDR2 YFSETQ. The CDR3 DNA follows: TGCGCCAGCAGCTTGATGGACTCCGGGACAGGGGCCTACGAGCAGTACTTC. This encodes CASSLMDSGTGAYEQYF. The full variable domain, rest sourced from reference TRBV5-1 and TRBJ2-7, is KAGVTQTPRYLIKTRGQQVTLSCSPISGHRSVSWYQQTPGQGLQFLFEYFSETQRNKGNFPGRFSGRQFSNSRSEMNVSTLELGDSALYLCASSLMDSGTGAYEQYFGPGTRLTVT.

This clone was observed a few times. The J gene is TRBJ1-1, the V gene TRBV5-1; 7 nucleotides match TRBD1. V lost 4 bases and J lost 1; bases outside the gene matches: 4. Germline CDR1 is SGHRS and CDR2 is YFSETQ. The CDR3 totals 14 residues. The CDR3 region has the DNA TGCGCCAGCAGCGGCGGACAGGCGAACACTGAAGCTTTCTTT. Translated, it gives CASSGGQANTEAFF.

The rearrangement joins TRBV2 to TRBJ2-3, with a possible D match to TRBD1 (5 bases). This CDR3 has 13 residues. V lost 6 bases and J 4 bases, leaving 11 bases between the germline ends. Germline loops: CDR1 SNHLY, CDR2 FYNNEI. CDR3 residues: CASSPLGADTQYF. The CDR3 DNA sequence: TGTGCCAGCAGCCCCCTAGGGGCAGATACGCAGTATTTT.

V is TRBV6-5 and J is TRBJ1-2, with D perhaps TRBD1 (5 bases). Germline V gene lookup returns CDR1 MNHEY and CDR2 SVGAGI. The CDR3 is 13 amino acids. V was cut by 2 bases and J by 6 bases, with 10 bases left in between. The CDR3 spells CASSYRGGDGYTF. The CDR3 DNA reads as TGTGCCAGCAGTTACAGGGGAGGGGATGGCTACACCTTC.

This clone was seen a few times. The chain links TRBV5-1 to TRBJ1-3, with TRBD1 matching 8 bases. This CDR3 comprises 15 residues. Germline CDR1 and CDR2: SGHRS and YFSETQ. Trimming removed 3 bases from V and 2 bases from J; junction bases left unmatched: 4. CDR3 sequence (DNA): TGCGCCAGCAGCTCGACAGGGGAAACTGGAAACACCATATATTTT. It is translated as CASSSTGETGNTIYF.

Here the CDR3 reads CASSWAGQGGSPLHF. The CDR3 coding sequence is TGCGCCAGCAGCTGGGCGGGACAGGGAGGTTCACCCCTCCACTTT. This chain connects TRBV5-1 to TRBJ1-6; the match to TRBD1 covers 9 bases. The germline V gene has CDR1 SGHRS and CDR2 YFSETQ. The length of the CDR3 is 15 residues. Unmatched junction bases numbered 7, after V lost 3 bases and J lost 9 bases.

In its sample, this clone was seen a few times. CDR3 DNA sequence: TGTGCCAGCAGCTTATCCCAGGGGGCTAGTGGCTACACCTTC. This encodes CASSLSQGASGYTF. The gene calls are TRBV7-2 and TRBJ1-2, with 8 bases identical to TRBD1. Per germline, CDR1 SGHTA and CDR2 FQGNSA. J lost 7 bases, V lost 2 bases, and 6 bases had no gene match. This CDR3 has 14 residues.

The chain links TRBV25-1 to TRBJ2-7, with a possible D match to TRBD2 (5 bases). This CDR3 is 13 amino acids long. The V end was cut by 5 bases, the J end by 6 bases, with 14 bases between. Germline V gene data show CDR1 as MGHDK and CDR2 as SYGVNS. The CDR3 spells CASSQAALGEQYF. CDR3 sequence (DNA): TGTGCCAGCAGTCAAGCGGCCTTGGGCGAGCAGTACTTC.

This clone was counted only a few times. The chain employs TRBV15 and TRBJ1-3, with D tentatively TRBD1 (5 bases). V was shortened by 6 bases and J by 0 bases, with 9 bases between the two germline ends. There are 14 residues in the CDR3. The germline gives CDR1 LNHNV, CDR2 YYDKDF (reference sequence). The CDR3 reads CATRPDSSGNTIYF. The CDR3 nucleotides read TGTGCCACCAGACCCGACAGCTCTGGAAACACCATATATTTT.

This rearrangement joins TRBV7-9 to TRBJ2-1, with 9 bases identical to TRBD2. The CDR3 runs 15 residues. V lost 2 bases to trimming and J lost 2 bases; unmatched junction nucleotides: 1. CDR1 and CDR2 (germline): SEHNR, FQNEAQ (reference sequence). The CDR3 coding sequence is TGTGCCAGCAGCTTAATAGCGGGGGCCTACAATGAGCAGTTCTTC. Translation gives CASSLIAGAYNEQFF.

This chain connects TRBV5-1 to TRBJ2-5; D is uncertain. Germline V CDR1 and CDR2: SGHRS, YFSETQ. This CDR3 spans 15 amino acids. V dropped 2 bases and J dropped 3 bases, with 14 bases sitting between them. The CDR3 DNA is TGCGCCAGCAGCTTATCTAGATTCCGAGAAGAGACCCAGTACTTC. Its protein is CASSLSRFREETQYF.

The chain employs TRBV2 and TRBJ2-2, with 11 bases aligning to TRBD2. The trim removed 7 bases at V and 5 bases at J, leaving 6 bases unmatched. The CDR3 totals 15 residues. Per the germline V gene, CDR1 is SNHLY and CDR2 is FYNNEI. For the CDR3, the DNA is TGTGCCAGCAAGAGACTAGCGGGAATGACCGGGGAGCTGTTTTTT. Its protein product is CASKRLAGMTGELFF.

As regards this clone: A junction end diverges from the germline sequence, so it may reflect a read error. The chain employs TRBV5-5 and TRBJ2-5; tentative D call: TRBD1 (5 bases). Germline lookup yields CDR1 SGHKS and CDR2 YYEKEE (reference sequence). The CDR3 runs to 14 residues. In nucleotides, the CDR3 is TGTGCCAGCAGCACTGACAGCAACTGGCCACCCAAAGACTTC. Residues: CASSTDSNWPPKDF.

The chain recombines TRBV7-9 with TRBJ1-2, with TRBD1 as a possible D gene (6 bases). In germline, CDR1 is SEHNR, CDR2 FQNEAQ (reference sequence). CDR3 length: 14 amino acids. V lost 7 bases and J 7 bases, leaving 19 bases between the germline ends. The chain's CDR3 is CASNEAGGGPGYTF. In nucleotides, the CDR3 is TGTGCCAGCAACGAGGCGGGGGGCGGTCCTGGCTACACCTTC.

The rearrangement joins TRBV30 to TRBJ2-7; 12 bases are a match to TRBD2. Trimming took 1 base from V and 0 from J; bases not matched to a gene: 19. The CDR3 loop spans 21 amino acids. Germline V lookup: CDR1 GTSNPN, CDR2 SVGIG (reference sequence). The DNA of the CDR3 is TGTGCCTGGAGTGCTCTGGGACTAGCGGGTCAAAACCTGGGCCGCTCCTACGAGCAGTACTTC. Its protein product is CAWSALGLAGQNLGRSYEQYF.

This clone was counted a few times. This chain connects TRBV11-2 to TRBJ2-4; TRBD1 is a possible D gene (6 bases). This CDR3 has 16 amino acids. Per the germline V gene, CDR1 is SGHAT and CDR2 is FQNNGV. Trimming removed 0 bases from V and 8 bases from J, with 17 bases in between. The CDR3 reads CASSLDPQGPKDIQYF. Written as DNA, the CDR3 is TGTGCCAGCAGCTTAGATCCTCAGGGGCCGAAAGACATTCAGTACTTC.

This clone turned up a few times. This chain uses TRBV5-4 with TRBJ1-3; D is uncertain. Germline CDR1 reads SGHNT; CDR2 reads YYREEE (reference sequence). The CDR3 is made up of 15 amino acids. Trimming stripped 0 bases from V and 0 bases from J, with 7 bases between. The CDR3 DNA sequence: TGTGCCAGCAGCTTGGGAGGGTCCTCTGGAAACACCATATATTTT. Protein product: CASSLGGSSGNTIYF. Together with reference TRBV5-4 and TRBJ1-3, the CDR3 gives the full variable domain: ETGVTQSPTHLIKTRGQQVTLRCSSQSGHNTVSWYQQALGQGPQFIFQYYREEENGRGNFPPRFSGLQFPNYSSELNVNALELDDSALYLCASSLGGSSGNTIYFGEGSWLTVV.

This clone came up a few times. The chain has TRBV12-2 and TRBJ1-1; the table's TRBD1 call for D was not verified on the DNA. TRBV12-2 is tagged as a pseudogene. The CDR3 extends over 15 amino acids. CDR3 nucleotide sequence: TGTGCAAGTCGCTTAGCGGGGACATGTCACACTGAAGCTTTCTTT. Translated, it gives CASRLAGTCHTEAFF.

This clone was counted a few times. The chain couples TRBV5-1 to TRBJ2-5, with 9 bases identical to TRBD2. The CDR3 has 16 residues. Germline V lookup: CDR1 SGHRS, CDR2 YFSETQ. Trimming cost V 4 bases and J 1 base; bases outside gene matches: 8. CDR3 in DNA: TGCGCCAGCAGCCCCGGTGGCGGGAGGGCCCAAGAGACCCAGTACTTC. This codes for CASSPGGGRAQETQYF.

This chain uses TRBV5-4 with TRBJ1-6; 10 positions match TRBD1. CDR3 length equals 16 residues. The germline gives CDR1 SGHNT, CDR2 YYREEE (reference sequence). With V trimmed by 4 bases and J by 6 bases, 7 bases remained unmatched. The CDR3 sequence: CASSPGTGVGNSPLHF. The CDR3, as DNA: TGTGCCAGCAGCCCGGGGACAGGGGTCGGTAATTCACCCCTCCACTTT.

The chain links TRBV5-6 to TRBJ2-7; 7 nucleotides agree with TRBD2. Germline loops: CDR1 SGHDT, CDR2 YYEEEE. CDR3 size: 16 residues. V was pared by 0 bases and J by 6 bases, with 12 bases of the junction left unmatched. CDR3 sequence: CASSLEGLPRHGEQYF. The CDR3 bases are TGTGCCAGCAGCTTGGAGGGACTACCCCGTCATGGCGAGCAGTACTTC.

The V and J genes are TRBV28 and TRBJ1-5, with 9 nucleotides matching TRBD1. The CDR3 is made up of 15 amino acids. Germline V gene lookup returns CDR1 MDHEN and CDR2 SYDVKM. Germline trimming cut 6 bases from V and 6 bases from J; bases unmatched to any gene: 9. Written as DNA, the CDR3 is TGTGCCAGCAGGCTACAGGGGGCCGGGTCTCAGCCCCAGCATTTT. Encoded protein: CASRLQGAGSQPQHF.

The chain has TRBV5-1 and TRBJ2-5; 12 bases agree with TRBD1. J gave up 4 bases and V 5 bases, and 15 bases lay outside the gene matches. The CDR3 totals 18 residues. CDR1 SGHRS and CDR2 YFSETQ come from the germline V gene. The CDR3 loop is CASSYQPGQGALSETQYF. The DNA of the CDR3 is TGCGCCAGCAGTTATCAGCCGGGACAGGGGGCACTATCAGAGACCCAGTACTTC.

V and J are TRBV5-1 and TRBJ1-5; D is unclear. Deletions cut 0 bases from V and 6 bases from J, with 7 bases between. Germline V CDR1 and CDR2: SGHRS, YFSETQ. This CDR3 has 13 residues. CDR3 loop: CASSLGVGQPQHF. CDR3 coding DNA: TGCGCCAGCAGCTTGGGAGTTGGTCAGCCCCAGCATTTT.

A few counts support this clone. The CDR3 here is CASSRSPTNEKLFF. DNA of the CDR3: TGCGCCAGCAGCCGGTCGCCTACTAATGAAAAACTGTTTTTT. The J gene is TRBJ1-4, the V gene TRBV5-1; unclear D gene. The CDR3 extends over 14 amino acids. Germline assignment: CDR1 SGHRS and CDR2 YFSETQ. V was cut by 4 bases and J by 2 bases, with 9 bases left in between. Full variable domain (outside the CDR3, taken from reference TRBV5-1 and TRBJ1-4): KAGVTQTPRYLIKTRGQQVTLSCSPISGHRSVSWYQQTPGQGLQFLFEYFSETQRNKGNFPGRFSGRQFSNSRSEMNVSTLELGDSALYLCASSRSPTNEKLFFGSGTQLSVL.

This clone was picked up a small number of times. The V and J genes are TRBV5-1 and TRBJ2-5, with D unclear. This CDR3 comprises 13 residues. CDR1 and CDR2 from the germline V gene are SGHRS and YFSETQ. V lost 5 bases to trimming and J lost 1 base, with 9 bases between them. The CDR3 nucleotides are TGCGCCAGCAGGCGAGCGTTCCAAGAGACCCAGTACTTC. It codes for CASRRAFQETQYF. Full variable domain (rest looked up from reference TRBV5-1 and TRBJ2-5): KAGVTQTPRYLIKTRGQQVTLSCSPISGHRSVSWYQQTPGQGLQFLFEYFSETQRNKGNFPGRFSGRQFSNSRSEMNVSTLELGDSALYLCASRRAFQETQYFGPGTRLLVL.

This clone was seen more than once but under ten times. The genes are TRBV5-4 and TRBJ1-2; possibly TRBD1 for D (5 bases). The CDR3 covers 15 residues. CDR1 SGHNT and CDR2 YYREEE come from the germline V gene (reference sequence). The V gene lost 0 bases and the J gene lost 7 bases, with 16 bases spanning the gap. CDR3 coding DNA: TGTGCCAGCAGCTTGGGGGGGGGATCCACGGCTGGCTACACCTTC. It is translated as CASSLGGGSTAGYTF.